This T cell receptor (beta chain) emerged from a study of regulatory T cells in long-lasting Graves disease. This clonotype came up a few times. The time point denotes: newly diagnosed GD, antithyroid drugs for less than 3 months. PBMCs were the source of the RNA used for TCR sequencing. Both iRepertoire HTBI primers and Arm-PCR of CDR3 regions were used to build the TCR beta libraries. TCRdb analysed the multiplex PCR reads with MiXCR anew, one entry per CDR3 protein. The data contain about 530,000 distinct CDR3 sequences, roughly a sixth of them singletons. The sample also formed part of further work on T cells in Graves' hyperthyroidism and ophthalmopathy.

The sequence was obtained from a woman aged 35-60 years with Graves disease. The sequenced sample was peripheral blood mononuclear cells (PBMCs), obtained at new diagnosis, from a patient treated with antithyroid drugs.

Here the CDR3 DNA reads TGTGCCAGCAGAGACAGGGCCCATGATCAGCCCCAGCATTTT. This codes for CASRDRAHDQPQHF. This chain connects TRBV6-1 to TRBJ1-5; 7 bases fit TRBD1. Germline assignment: CDR1 MNHNS and CDR2 SASEGT. After removal of 6 bases from V and 5 bases from J, the junction contained 7 bases not matched to a gene. This CDR3 has 14 residues.